This paragraph covers one TCR beta chain sequence. Its antigen is unidentified. The sample originates from a study of brain T cells in children with intractable seizures. Findings and limits, study-wide: Viral specificity was inferred only from CDR3 similarity; HCMV serostatus was unknown. Pre-surgery blood may have been undersampled, hiding some clones.

Sequencing was limited to surgery cases with top T cell transcript signatures in brain tissue. At least one anti-epileptic drug was given before surgery. Assay: immunoSEQ multiplex PCR; the TCRdb copy retains only in-frame clones and omits some. The table has about 64,000 clones, 95% to 96% seen once. V shed 0 bases and J 3 bases; nucleotides not matched to a gene: 11. This CDR3 contains 18 residues. CDR1 and CDR2 from the germline V gene are MNHEY and SMNVEV (reference sequence). The sequence was collected from a boy under two years old with focal cortical dysplasia and intractable seizures. The V and J genes are TRBV27 and TRBJ2-3; 8 bases match TRBD1. Sequences were derived from peripheral blood, sampled at surgery. For the CDR3, the DNA is TGTGCCAGCAGTTTATCCCGGGGGAGACAGGGGAAAACAGATACGCAGTATTTT. Its translation is CASSLSRGRQGKTDTQYF.